The subject of this entry is one TCR beta chain. The sample contains more than one DNA sequence encoding this CDR3. Original methodology: Estimates of nucleated cell counts were drawn from the amplification of reference gene primers. TCRdb keeps only in-frame clones here, not all; method: immunoSEQ multiplex PCR. The DNA gave D and trimming, while V, J and clone size come from that table. The sample has some 280,000 clones; just over 85% are singletons. These data are taken from a study of blood T cell repertoires in COVID-19. Study-level background: Samples came from the United States, Italy and Spain, spanning acute and convalescent COVID-19. T cells, B-cell-depleted T cells, or PBMCs provided the cDNA or gDNA that served as material.

V shed 2 bases and J shed 4 bases, with 8 bases lying between them. The length of the CDR3 is 13 residues. Germline V gives CDR1 SGDLS, CDR2 YYNGEE. The origin of this receptor is a woman in her twenties or thirties with active or convalescent COVID-19. The sample was peripheral blood. The chain recombines TRBV9 with TRBJ2-3, with a weak D call TRBD2 (6 bases). CDR3 protein: CASSVGGADTQYF. DNA for the CDR3: TGTGCCAGCAGCGTCGGAGGGGCAGATACGCAGTATTTT.